The present T cell receptor beta chain was sequenced within a study of control samples from healthy donors and cancer patients. Assay: immunoSEQ multiplex PCR; the TCRdb copy retains only in-frame clones and omits some. The sample has 100,000 to 150,000 clones, approximately 92% seen once. V lost 4 bases, J lost 5 bases, and 2 bases stayed unmatched. The germline V gene has CDR1 SNHLY and CDR2 FYNNEI. The CDR3 sequence is 13 residues long. This sequence joins TRBV2 and TRBJ1-1, with 9 nucleotides matching TRBD1. The receptor was derived from a man aged 18 to 35 in good health. The sequencing sample was made of blood. CDR3 loop: CASSGGTGTEAFF. Here the CDR3 DNA reads TGTGCCAGCAGTGGGGGGACAGGGACTGAAGCTTTCTTT.